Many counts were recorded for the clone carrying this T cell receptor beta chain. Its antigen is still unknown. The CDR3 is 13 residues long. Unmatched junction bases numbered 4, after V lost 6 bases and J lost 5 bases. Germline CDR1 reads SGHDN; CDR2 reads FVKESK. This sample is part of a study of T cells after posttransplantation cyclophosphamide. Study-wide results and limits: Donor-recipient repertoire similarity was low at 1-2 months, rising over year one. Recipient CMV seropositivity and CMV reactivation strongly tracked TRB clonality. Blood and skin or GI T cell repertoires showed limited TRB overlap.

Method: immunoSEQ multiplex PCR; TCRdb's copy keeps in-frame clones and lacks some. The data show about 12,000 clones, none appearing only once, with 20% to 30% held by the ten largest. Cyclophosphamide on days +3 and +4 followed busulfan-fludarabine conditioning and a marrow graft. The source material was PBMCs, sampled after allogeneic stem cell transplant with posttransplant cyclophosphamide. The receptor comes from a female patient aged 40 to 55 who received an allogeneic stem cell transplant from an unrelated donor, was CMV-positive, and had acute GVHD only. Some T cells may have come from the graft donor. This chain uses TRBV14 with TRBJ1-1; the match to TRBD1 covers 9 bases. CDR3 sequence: CASSHRGRTEAFF. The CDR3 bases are TGTGCCAGCAGTCACAGGGGGCGGACTGAAGCTTTCTTT. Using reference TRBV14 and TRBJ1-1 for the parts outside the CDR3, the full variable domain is EAGVTQFPSHSVIEKGQTVTLRCDPISGHDNLYWYRRVMGKEIKFLLHFVKESKQDESGMPNNRFLAERTGGTYSTLKVQPAELEDSGVYFCASSHRGRTEAFFGQGTRLTVV.